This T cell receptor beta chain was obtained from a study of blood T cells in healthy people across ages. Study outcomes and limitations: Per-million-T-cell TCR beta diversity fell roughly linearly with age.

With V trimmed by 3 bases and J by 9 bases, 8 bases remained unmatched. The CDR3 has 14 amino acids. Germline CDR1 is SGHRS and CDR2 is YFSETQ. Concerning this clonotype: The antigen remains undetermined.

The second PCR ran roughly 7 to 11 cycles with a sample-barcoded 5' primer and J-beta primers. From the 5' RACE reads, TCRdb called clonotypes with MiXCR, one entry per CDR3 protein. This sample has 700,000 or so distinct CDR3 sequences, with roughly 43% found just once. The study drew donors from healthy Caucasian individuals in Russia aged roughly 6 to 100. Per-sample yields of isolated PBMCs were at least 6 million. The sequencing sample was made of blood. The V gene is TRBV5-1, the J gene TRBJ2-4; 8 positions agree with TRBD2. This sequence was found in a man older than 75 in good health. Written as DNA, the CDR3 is TGCGCCAGCAGCTCACAAGCGGGAGAGGGCATTCAGTACTTC. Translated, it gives CASSSQAGEGIQYF.